The following is a T cell receptor (beta chain) sequence with its context. The clone's antigen remains unknown. Nothing much larger sits one base from this clone, and base qualities are not available. These data originate in a study of radiotherapy plus CTLA-4 blockade in lung cancer (dated by TCRdb to 2016 to 2019). Notes on the research overall: Objective responses occurred in approximately 19% of enrolled patients, and around 29% achieved disease control. General conclusions and limits of the study: Early dynamic changes in blood T cell clones, together with increased serum interferon-beta after radiation, were reported as the strongest predictors of response. After treatment with radiotherapy and ipilimumab, TCR clones that came from tumors expanded in the peripheral blood.

Taken from the germline V gene, the CDR1 and CDR2 loops are MDHEN and SYDVKM. Inclusive of the bounding cysteine and phenylalanine, the CDR3 is 16 residues long. The sequence is cut down to CDR3 DNA, 48 bases in frame from base 1. V is cut by 3 bases and J by 0 bases, and the space between the germline ends is 14 bases. Libraries were prepared through the immunoSEQ multiplex PCR assay. In TCRdb, the immuneACCESS table is reduced to in-frame sequences with V and J assigned. These tables do not hold every clone; where another copy was compared, an unresolved V gene accounts for under half, and the others remain unexplained. This sample is represented by about 45,000 clones; 76% of them were singletons. Together, the top ten hold more than 6.5% of the sample. Focal radiation therapy combined with CTLA-4 blockade (ipilimumab) was tested in patients with chemo-refractory metastatic non-small-cell lung cancer.

This specimen consisted of peripheral blood, obtained from a patient treated with radiotherapy plus ipilimumab. This receptor was identified in a human donor with non-small cell lung cancer who had stable disease on radiotherapy plus ipilimumab. The chain uses TRBV28 and TRBJ2-5; a tentative D call is TRBD1 (6 bases match). The sequenced DNA: TGTGCCAGCAGTTTCATTTGGGGGCTGTACCAAGAGACCCAGTACTTC. Its protein product is CASSFIWGLYQETQYF.